What follows are 32 T cell receptor beta chains derived from one specimen sequenced in a study of CD8+ T cells in alopecia areata. RNA, once extracted, was reverse transcribed into cDNA for use as the sequencing template. Profiled with immunoSEQ multiplex PCR; TCRdb holds only in-frame clones, not every one. The repertoire has 61,000 or so clones, about 96% of them found once; the top ten carry roughly 26%. Sequenced here: CD8+ T cells sorted from blood, sampled at week 0. The receptors stem from a human donor with alopecia areata.

This rearrangement joins TRBV7-9 to TRBJ1-5; unclear D gene. The CDR3 extends over 11 amino acids. The V gene's germline CDR1 is SEHNR and CDR2 FQNEAQ (reference sequence). V gave up 4 bases and J gave up 3 bases, with 1 base separating them. The CDR3 DNA is TGTGCCAGCAGCTACAATCAGCCCCAGCATTTT. It yields the protein CASSYNQPQHF.

The V gene is TRBV4-3, the J gene TRBJ2-7; D may be TRBD1 or TRBD2 (6 bases each). Germline CDR1 and CDR2: LGHNA and YSLEER. This CDR3 is built from 16 residues. Trimming pared 0 bases from V and 3 bases from J, leaving 15 bases between. This chain's CDR3 is CASSQDTPGASYEQYF. As DNA, the CDR3 is TGCGCCAGCAGCCAAGATACTCCGGGGGCAAGCTACGAGCAGTACTTC.

The genes are TRBV4-2 and TRBJ1-5; D perhaps matches TRBD1 (5 bases). The CDR3 is 15 residues long. Germline V lookup: CDR1 LGHNA, CDR2 YNFKEQ. Trimming took 3 bases from V and 0 from J, leaving 9 bases between them. The CDR3 DNA is TGTGCCAGCAGCCATGACCAGGGTAGCAATCAGCCCCAGCATTTT. Protein: CASSHDQGSNQPQHF.

The chain uses TRBV6-5 and TRBJ2-2; no clear D. Trimming cost V 1 base and J 4 bases, with 7 bases left between them. This CDR3 is built from 14 residues. Germline V gives CDR1 MNHEY, CDR2 SVGAGI. The CDR3 spells CASSYLGGTGELFF. The DNA of the CDR3 is TGTGCCAGCAGTTACTTGGGCGGCACCGGGGAGCTGTTTTTT.

This sequence joins TRBV4-1 and TRBJ2-7, with no clear D. The V gene lost 0 bases and the J gene lost 1 base, with 4 bases spanning the gap. Germline loops: CDR1 MGHRA, CDR2 YSYEKL. CDR3 length: 13 amino acids. The CDR3 spells CASSQDWSYEQYF. CDR3 DNA: TGCGCCAGCAGCCAAGATTGGTCCTACGAGCAGTACTTC.

This chain links TRBV5-6 with TRBJ2-1; D ambiguous. Looked up from germline, CDR1 is SGHDT and CDR2 is YYEEEE. The CDR3 contains 17 residues. V was shortened by 0 bases and J by 3 bases, with 16 bases between the two germline ends. The CDR3 loop is CASSLAAADGFYNEQFF. In DNA, the CDR3 is TGTGCCAGCAGCTTGGCCGCGGCAGACGGCTTCTACAATGAGCAGTTCTTC.

This clone has just a few counts. The DNA of the CDR3 is TGTGCCAGCAGTGACTCAAGTACCGGGGAGCTGTTTTTT. Its translation is CASSDSSTGELFF. The rearrangement joins TRBV6-4 to TRBJ2-2; no firm D call. CDR1 and CDR2 from the germline V gene are MRHNA and SNTAGT. This CDR3 is 13 amino acids long. V was trimmed by 0 bases and J by 5 bases, leaving 4 bases between them.

The CDR3 region has the DNA TGTGCCAGCACCACAATACCCTCCGTCGCTTTCTTT. Amino acid sequence: CASTTIPSVAFF. V gene TRBV7-9 combines with J gene TRBJ1-1; D unclear. Between the trimmed V and J ends, which lost 7 bases and 11 bases, there was a span of 17 bases. Germline V gene lookup returns CDR1 SEHNR and CDR2 FQNEAQ (reference sequence). The CDR3 has 12 amino acids.

The chain uses TRBV10-3 and TRBJ2-7, with TRBD1 as a possible D gene (6 bases). The V gene's germline CDR1 is ENHRY and CDR2 SYGVKD. The CDR3 consists of 15 residues. The ends were cut back, 3 bases at V and 3 bases at J, with 15 bases in the middle. The CDR3 loop reads CAISDPPGQHYEQYF. The CDR3 DNA is TGTGCCATCAGTGACCCACCGGGACAACACTACGAGCAGTACTTC.

V is TRBV6-6 and J is TRBJ2-1; D is unclear. The V end was cut by 4 bases, the J end by 8 bases, with 9 bases between. This CDR3 is 12 amino acids long. Germline V gene lookup returns CDR1 MNHNY and CDR2 SVGAGI (reference sequence). The CDR3 spells CASSSFSDEQFF. In nucleotides, the CDR3 is TGTGCCAGCAGTTCGTTCTCGGATGAGCAGTTCTTC.

The CDR3 loop is CASSELTGTEAFF. CDR3 sequence (DNA): TGTGCCAGCAGTGAACTGACAGGCACTGAAGCTTTCTTT. The chain uses TRBV2 and TRBJ1-1; possibly TRBD1 for D (6 bases). CDR1 SNHLY and CDR2 FYNNEI come from the germline V gene. This CDR3 contains 13 residues. V lost 2 bases and J 4 bases, leaving 8 bases between the germline ends.

The rearrangement uses TRBV30 and TRBJ2-1; no reliable D call. CDR3 size: 14 residues. V lost 0 bases and J lost 7, with 13 bases in between. The V gene's germline CDR1 is GTSNPN and CDR2 SVGIG (reference sequence). CDR3 loop: CAWSVPDMRNEQFF. DNA of the CDR3: TGTGCCTGGAGTGTACCAGATATGAGGAATGAGCAGTTCTTC.

The V and J genes are TRBV5-1 and TRBJ2-7; 10 nucleotides match TRBD1. The J segment lost 2 bases and the V segment lost 4 bases, leaving 3 bases of the junction unmatched. Germline assignment: CDR1 SGHRS and CDR2 YFSETQ. This CDR3 has 14 amino acids. CDR3 DNA: TGCGCCAGCAGCCCCGGACAGGGGGCCTACGAGCAGTACTTC. Translating gives CASSPGQGAYEQYF.

As DNA, the CDR3 is TGCAGCGTTGTTAACAGGGGGGCCTACGAGCAGTACTTC. Translated: CSVVNRGAYEQYF. V usage is TRBV29-1 and J usage is TRBJ2-7; 8 nucleotides match TRBD1. Germline CDR1 SQVTM, CDR2 ANQGSEA. V dropped 4 bases and J dropped 2; count of bases not matched to a gene: 4. The CDR3 length is 13 residues.

The chain combines TRBV4-3 with TRBJ2-1, with TRBD1 matching 7 bases. V gave up 1 base and J gave up 10 bases; unmatched junction bases: 4. Germline-derived CDR1 and CDR2 are LGHNA and YSLEER. There are 13 residues in the CDR3. The CDR3 nucleotides read TGCGCCAGCAGCCAAGCTTCGGGACAGGAGCAGTTCTTC. This translates into CASSQASGQEQFF.

V is TRBV7-9 and J is TRBJ2-1; 13 nucleotides line up with TRBD2. Looked up from germline, CDR1 is SEHNR and CDR2 is FQNEAQ (reference sequence). The CDR3 is 16 residues long. V lost 4 bases, J lost 5 bases, and 5 bases stayed unmatched. CDR3 sequence (DNA): TGTGCCAGCAGCTCCCAGACTAGCGGGGGGAACAATGAGCAGTTCTTC. Protein sequence: CASSSQTSGGNNEQFF.

The rearrangement joins TRBV13 to TRBJ2-5; D possibly corresponds to TRBD2 (6 bases). The CDR3 covers 16 residues. Trimming pared 5 bases from V and 3 bases from J, leaving 19 bases between. Germline V gives CDR1 PRHDT, CDR2 FYEKMQ (reference sequence). The CDR3 reads CASSPPRGTDEETQYF. The CDR3 DNA is TGTGCCAGCAGCCCACCTCGGGGGACGGACGAAGAGACCCAGTACTTC. The full variable domain, in which reference TRBV13 and TRBJ2-5 provide the parts outside the CDR3, is AAGVIQSPRHLIKEKRETATLKCYPIPRHDTVYWYQQGPGQDPQFLISFYEKMQSDKGSIPDRFSAQQFSDYHSELNMSSLELGDSALYFCASSPPRGTDEETQYFGPGTRLLVL.

The chain employs TRBV7-9 and TRBJ2-7; TRBD1 matches 9 bases. The J segment lost 2 bases and the V segment lost 4 bases, leaving 3 bases of the junction unmatched. The V gene's germline CDR1 is SEHNR and CDR2 FQNEAQ (reference sequence). The CDR3 totals 14 residues. The CDR3 DNA sequence: TGTGCCAGCAGCTCAGGACAGGGGACCTACGAGCAGTACTTC. This sequence encodes CASSSGQGTYEQYF.

This rearrangement joins TRBV19 to TRBJ1-5; D unclear. Germline V gene data show CDR1 as LNHDA and CDR2 as SQIVND (reference sequence). This CDR3 contains 14 residues. V shed 8 bases and J shed 4 bases, with 15 bases lying between them. The CDR3 loop is CASQVVPGNQPQHF. CDR3 nucleotide sequence: TGTGCCAGTCAAGTAGTCCCGGGAAATCAGCCCCAGCATTTT.

The V and J genes are TRBV27 and TRBJ2-5; no clear D gene. Germline V gives CDR1 MNHEY, CDR2 SMNVEV (reference sequence). The ends were cut back, 2 bases at V and 3 bases at J, with 10 bases in the middle. This CDR3 is 14 amino acids long. The CDR3 is CASSLDGQEETQYF. CDR3 nucleotides: TGTGCCAGCAGTTTAGACGGGCAGGAAGAGACCCAGTACTTC.

The genes are TRBV2 and TRBJ1-5; D is unclear. Trimming shortened V by 5 bases and J by 3 bases, and 11 bases separated the two germline ends. CDR1 is SNHLY, CDR2 FYNNEI, per germline. There are 14 residues in the CDR3. In DNA, the CDR3 is TGTGCCAGCAGTATTACAGAATCCAATCAGCCCCAGCATTTT. It codes for CASSITESNQPQHF.

The J gene is TRBJ2-7, the V gene TRBV5-4; 10 bases are a match to TRBD2. Germline loops: CDR1 SGHNT, CDR2 YYREEE (reference sequence). The CDR3 is made up of 16 amino acids. The V gene end was trimmed by 4 bases and the J gene end by 4 bases; junction bases not matched to a gene: 11. CDR3 in amino acids: CASSLHPGTSAYEQYF. CDR3 nucleotide sequence: TGTGCCAGCAGCCTCCACCCCGGGACTAGCGCTTACGAGCAGTACTTC.

This clone was detected once. This rearrangement joins TRBV11-2 to TRBJ2-1; the D is unclear. This CDR3 is built from 15 residues. Germline values: CDR1 SGHAT, CDR2 FQNNGV. V lost 0 bases and J lost 6, with 12 bases in between. The CDR3 DNA follows: TGTGCCAGCAGCTTAGATCTAAAGCCGTTCAATGAGCAGTTCTTC. Protein: CASSLDLKPFNEQFF.

V gene TRBV27 combines with J gene TRBJ2-1, with D maybe TRBD2 (6 bases). This CDR3 is 16 amino acids long. Trimming removed 3 bases from V and 3 bases from J, with 15 bases in between. From germline, CDR1 is MNHEY and CDR2 SMNVEV (reference sequence). CDR3 protein: CASSFRAGEIYNEQFF. The CDR3 region has the DNA TGTGCCAGCAGTTTCAGAGCGGGCGAAATCTACAATGAGCAGTTCTTC.

V is TRBV19 and J is TRBJ2-3; perhaps TRBD2 as D (5 bases). CDR1 and CDR2 (germline): LNHDA, SQIVND (reference sequence). The CDR3 consists of 13 residues. Between the trimmed V and J ends, which lost 5 bases and 5 bases, there was a span of 11 bases. The CDR3 region is CASSPSRGDTQYF. As DNA, the CDR3 is TGTGCCAGTAGTCCCTCTCGGGGAGATACGCAGTATTTT.

This rearrangement joins TRBV6-5 to TRBJ2-7; possible D gene TRBD2, 6 bases. Germline V CDR1 and CDR2: MNHEY, SVGAGI. CDR3 length: 13 residues. V lost 2 bases to trimming and J lost 7 bases, with 12 bases between them. In DNA form, the CDR3 reads TGTGCCAGCAGTTACCCTGGAGGGCGGGAGCAGTACTTC. Residues: CASSYPGGREQYF.

This chain joins TRBV9 and TRBJ1-1; 7 positions match TRBD1. Germline CDR1 is SGDLS and CDR2 is YYNGEE. V lost 4 bases to trimming and J lost 4 bases; unmatched junction nucleotides: 7. The CDR3 is made up of 14 amino acids. CDR3 amino acids: CASSRPNRGTEAFF. CDR3 nucleotide sequence: TGTGCCAGCAGCCGACCCAACAGGGGCACTGAAGCTTTCTTT.

The chain uses TRBV27 and TRBJ1-5; no firm D call. The CDR3 runs 13 residues. From germline, CDR1 is MNHEY and CDR2 SMNVEV (reference sequence). V was cut by 5 bases and J by 2 bases, with 7 bases left in between. CDR3 amino acids: CASSIWGNQPQHF. CDR3 nucleotide sequence: TGTGCCAGCAGTATATGGGGCAATCAGCCCCAGCATTTT.

The gene calls are TRBV5-6 and TRBJ2-1; D might be TRBD1 (6 bases). CDR1 and CDR2 from the germline V gene are SGHDT and YYEEEE. The V gene lost 4 bases and the J gene lost 6 bases, with 17 bases spanning the gap. The CDR3 is 15 residues long. In DNA, the CDR3 is TGTGCCAGCAGCCCCGAGGGACAAGGCACCAATGAGCAGTTCTTC. This codes for CASSPEGQGTNEQFF.

The chain carries TRBV27 and TRBJ2-7; no clear D gene. The CDR3 spans 14 residues. V lost 2 bases to trimming and J lost 1 base, with 9 bases between them. CDR1 MNHEY and CDR2 SMNVEV come from the germline V gene (reference sequence). The CDR3 is CASSLSQESYEQYF. CDR3 nucleotide sequence: TGTGCCAGCAGTTTAAGCCAGGAGTCCTACGAGCAGTACTTC.

The chain joins TRBV12-5 to TRBJ1-5; no reliable D call. This CDR3 comprises 14 residues. Germline V gene data show CDR1 as LGHNT and CDR2 as FRNRAP. Trimming took off 2 bases at V and 0 bases at J, with 5 bases between the two ends. CDR3 coding DNA: TGTGCTAGTGGTTTGTACACTAGCAATCAGCCCCAGCATTTT. Its protein is CASGLYTSNQPQHF.

The chain couples TRBV25-1 to TRBJ2-2; the D gene is possibly TRBD1 (6 bases). In germline, CDR1 is MGHDK, CDR2 SYGVNS. The CDR3 runs 18 residues. The V end was cut by 3 bases, the J end by 1 base, with 18 bases between. The DNA for the CDR3 is TGTGCCAGCAGTGAGTCGGACAGTGGATTTAAGAACACCGGGGAGCTGTTTTTT. The encoded protein is CASSESDSGFKNTGELFF.